This T cell receptor (beta chain) was obtained from a study of CD8+ T cells in alopecia areata (dated by TCRdb to 2016 to 2018). Background for the entire study: High-throughput TCRbeta sequencing was used to examine T cell clonal expansion in alopecia areata in both the C3H/HeJ mouse model and human patients. Human TCRbeta sequencing covered scalp tissue and sorted CD4+ and CD8+ peripheral blood T cells from patchy and totalis/universalis alopecia areata patients and healthy controls. RNA came from the PAXgene miRNA kit for fixed scalp, the miRNeasy kit for PBMCs, and the RNeasy kit for mouse skin. Scalp clonality was compared across normal scalp (n=4), patchy alopecia areata scalp (n=8), and alopecia totalis/universalis scalp (n=8). TCRbeta CDR3 regions were amplified by immunoSEQ multiplex PCR using 35 Vbeta forward and 13 Jbeta reverse primers.

The library relied on the immunoSEQ multiplex PCR assay. To provide template for TCR sequencing, every sample had RNA extracted and reverse transcribed into cDNA. First-strand cDNA was synthesized with SuperScript III using a 2:1 mix of oligo-dT and random hexamers. Amplification bias was assessed with a synthetic immune receptor repertoire, and residual bias was removed computationally. Regarding the original processing steps: Raw reads were preprocessed for error removal, and CDR3 was defined according to IMGT conventions as running from the conserved cysteine to phenylalanine. Clonality was computed as 1 minus the Shannon entropy, with the entropy normalized by log2 of the number of productive unique TCRs. CD4 or CD8 identity of scalp clones was inferred by cross-referencing scalp TCRbeta sequences with sorted blood CD4 and CD8 repertoires. Sourced from immuneACCESS, this table was stored by TCRdb with only in-frame sequences that have V and J called. A share of the clones is absent; for the studies checked, an unresolved V gene accounts for under half, and the remainder has no known explanation. V and J calls and clone size follow that table, whereas D and trimming were derived from the DNA. A total of 150,000 or so clones appear in this sample, 55% of them only once. Less than 5% of the sample belongs to the ten largest clones.

The paper's findings and limits, for the study overall: Resident alphabeta T cells in normal human skin are also sequenced, complicating scalp TCR repertoire analysis, unlike mouse skin dominated by gammadelta T cells. TCR sequences shared between patients were less clear than in mice, possibly partly because of HLA diversity in the patient population. Compared with normal scalp, lesional scalp had higher clonality and more expanded CD8+ clones, particularly in alopecia totalis/universalis, a pattern that suggests antigenic drive.

On this clone itself: Its cognate antigen has yet to be identified. No clone much larger than this one lies a single base away; base qualities are absent.

PBMCs were isolated by density centrifugation and stained for CD3, CD4 and CD8, after which CD4+ and CD8+ T cells were sorted on a FACSAria. Scalp biopsies and blood samples were provided by unaffected controls. The CDR3 numbers 14 residues from cysteine through phenylalanine. Just the 42-base CDR3 DNA is kept, in frame starting at base 1. The CDR1 and CDR2 encoded by the germline V gene are SGHTA and FQGNSA. The germline ends are 8 bases apart after V is trimmed by 3 bases and J by 0 bases. Rearrangement joined TRBV7-2 to TRBJ1-1, with no confidently assigned D gene. This receptor was identified in a human donor in good health. The sequencing sample was made of CD4+ T cells sorted from blood. The DNA is TGTGCCAGCAGCTTCGGACGGATGAACACTGAAGCTTTCTTT. Its protein reads: CASSFGRMNTEAFF.